This TCR beta chain was retrieved from a study of identical twins. TCRdb itself ran the 5' RACE reads through MiXCR, one entry per CDR3 protein. The sample consists of some 690,000 distinct CDR3 sequences, less than 25% of them appearing once. This CDR3 is built from 14 residues. The V and J ends lost 4 bases and 6 bases respectively, with 14 bases between them. Germline lookup yields CDR1 MNHEY and CDR2 SVGEGT. The same sample was also studied in work on T cells expressing NK-cell markers.

The chain combines TRBV6-2 or TRBV6-3 with TRBJ2-3; D is undetermined. The clonotype originates from a woman younger than 35 in good health. Sample: PBMCs. CDR3 residues: CASSSRSRADTQYF. DNA for the CDR3: TGTGCCAGCAGTTCGAGGTCACGAGCGGATACGCAGTATTTT.